These T cell receptor beta chains were read from a single sample in a study of response to subunit inactivated influenza vaccine. TCRdb reprocessed the RT-PCR reads via MiXCR and lists one record per CDR3 protein. There are 800,000 to 1,000,000 distinct CDR3 sequences in the sample; around 20% occur only once, and 9.5% to 13% lies in the top ten. The material sequenced was PBMCs from blood, taken 5 days after vaccination. The origin of the receptors is a middle-aged man who received an inactivated influenza vaccine. CDR3s include the opening cysteine and the closing phenylalanine or tryptophan. A D gene is named only where the DNA matches it firmly. Size is stated for part of the rows, as once, few or many counts, or as a class when the clone is expanded.

DNA	CDR3	size	D	V	J
TGTGCCAGCAGCTTAGCGGGGGCAGGGGCAGGCTACGAGCAGTACTTC	CASSLAGAGAGYEQYF	.	.	TRBV7-2	TRBJ2-7
TGCGCCAGCAGCTGGGACTCACAGGGTACCGGGGAGCTGTTTTTT	CASSWDSQGTGELFF	.	.	TRBV5-1	TRBJ2-2
TGTGCCAGCAGGGACATGTGGGCGGCCGGGGAGCTGTTTTTT	CASRDMWAAGELFF	few	.	TRBV6-2/TRBV6-3	TRBJ2-2
TGTGCCAGCAGTTACGGCGGGGGGTACACCGGGGAGCTGTTTTTT	CASSYGGGYTGELFF	.	TRBD2	TRBV6-2/TRBV6-3	TRBJ2-2
TGTGCCAGCAGCTTAGGTCTGAGACTAGCGGACCAGGCGGAGATTAATAGCACAGATACGCAGTATTTT	CASSLGLRLADQAEINSTDTQYF	few	TRBD2	TRBV11-2	TRBJ2-3
TGCGCCAGCAGTGGCGGGGGGGCCTTCGAGCAGTACTTC	CASSGGGAFEQYF	.	TRBD2	TRBV5-1	TRBJ2-7
TGTGCCAGCAGTTTAGCGAGGAGCCACGAGCAGTACTTC	CASSLARSHEQYF	few	.	TRBV28	TRBJ2-7
TGTGCCAGCAGCCTGGGTCACAGAGGCACCTCACCCCTCCACTTT	CASSLGHRGTSPLHF	.	.	TRBV6-1	TRBJ1-6
TGCAGCGTTTTAACCTTGGTGGGGCAGAGGAACACCGGGGAGCTGTTTTTT	CSVLTLVGQRNTGELFF	few	.	TRBV29-1	TRBJ2-2
TGCGCCAGCAGCTTTACAGGGACGCTGTATAATTCACCCCTCCACTTT	CASSFTGTLYNSPLHF	few	.	TRBV5-1	TRBJ1-6
TGTGCCAGCAGCCAAGGGGGTCTCAATCAGCCCCAGCATTTT	CASSQGGLNQPQHF	few	.	TRBV3-1	TRBJ1-5
TGCAGTGCTAGAGGGGACTGGAGCTCTGGAAACACCATATATTTT	CSARGDWSSGNTIYF	few	.	TRBV20-1	TRBJ1-3
TGCGCCAGCAGCTGGCAACCGGGACAGGGGGCGATGGAGACCCAGTACTTC	CASSWQPGQGAMETQYF	.	TRBD1	TRBV5-1	TRBJ2-5
TGTGCCAGCAGCCCTTCGGCAGGGACCGGAAACACCATATATTTT	CASSPSAGTGNTIYF	.	.	TRBV7-9	TRBJ1-3
TGTGCCAGCAGCTTACGGGACAGGGCCCTTTTGAGGTCTGGAAACACCATATATTTT	CASSLRDRALLRSGNTIYF	few	TRBD1	TRBV7-8	TRBJ1-3
TGTGCCAGCACCACCTTCCCCGGCGGGAGTGCAAATACGCAGTATTTT	CASTTFPGGSANTQYF	.	TRBD2	TRBV6-1	TRBJ2-3
TGCAGTGCCCAGGGGGCGGGTCTTTACGAGCAGTACTTC	CSAQGAGLYEQYF	few	TRBD1	TRBV20-1	TRBJ2-7
TGTGCCAGCAGCTCCCGCCGGGGGGAGTTAAATCAGCCCCAGCATTTT	CASSSRRGELNQPQHF	few	.	TRBV5-6	TRBJ1-5
TGTGCCAGCAGGGGGTCTGGCGCAGATACGCAGTATTTT	CASRGSGADTQYF	.	.	TRBV6-6	TRBJ2-3
TGTGCCAGCAGGGCCTTCGGGGGTACCTCCACAGATACGCAGTATTTT	CASRAFGGTSTDTQYF	.	.	TRBV12-3/TRBV12-4	TRBJ2-3
TGTGCCAGCAGCCTTCGGGGGGGGACCATGAACACTGAAGTTTTCTTT	CASSLRGGTMNTEVFF	.	.	TRBV5-6	TRBJ1-1
TGCAGTGCTAGAGATCCGTATTATAGCAATCAGCCCCAGCATTTT	CSARDPYYSNQPQHF	few	.	TRBV20-1	TRBJ1-5
TGCGCCAGCAGCCGGAGTGGGTTAGAGCGTCTAGCGGGGGGCACAGATACGCAGTATTTT	CASSRSGLERLAGGTDTQYF	.	TRBD2	TRBV5-1	TRBJ2-3
TGCAGTGCTAGCGGCGCCACAGATACGCAGTATTTT	CSASGATDTQYF	.	.	TRBV20-1	TRBJ2-3
TGTGCCAGCAGCTTATCTGGGACAGGGGCGACCTACGAGCAGTACTTC	CASSLSGTGATYEQYF	few	TRBD1	TRBV7-2	TRBJ2-7
TGTGCCAGCAGCTACCGACTAGCGGGAGATGTTAATGAGCAGTTCTTC	CASSYRLAGDVNEQFF	many	TRBD2	TRBV7-8	TRBJ2-1
TGCAGTGCTGGAGGACTAGCGGGATGGGAAAACATTCAGTACTTC	CSAGGLAGWENIQYF	few	TRBD2	TRBV20-1	TRBJ2-4
TGCGCCAGCAGCCGGGACAGGGGAGTGAGTCAGCCCCAGCATTTT	CASSRDRGVSQPQHF	.	TRBD1	TRBV4-3	TRBJ1-5
TGCGCCAGCAGCTTCTTAGGCTACGAGCAGTACTTC	CASSFLGYEQYF	many	.	TRBV5-1	TRBJ2-7
TGCAGCGTTGAATTAAGGGCACAGGGGAACACCGGGGAGCTGTTTTTT	CSVELRAQGNTGELFF	many	.	TRBV29-1	TRBJ2-2
TGCGCCAGCAGCCAAGACGGCGAGCGGGGAAACTACGAGCAGTACTTC	CASSQDGERGNYEQYF	few	TRBD2	TRBV4-3	TRBJ2-7
TGCGCCAGCAGACCACCTCAGGGGAGCGAGCAGTACTTC	CASRPPQGSEQYF	many	.	TRBV5-1	TRBJ2-7
TGTGCCACCAGCAGAGTCCAAGAGACCCAGTACTTC	CATSRVQETQYF	.	.	TRBV15	TRBJ2-5
TGCAGTGCTAGGATTAGCGGGAGGACCCTCCGCAATGAGCAGTTCTTC	CSARISGRTLRNEQFF	.	TRBD2	TRBV20-1	TRBJ2-1
TGCGCCAGACGGAAAGCCTTACTCTTTCAAGAGACCCAGTACTTC	CARRKALLFQETQYF	few	.	TRBV5-1	TRBJ2-5
TGTGCCAGCAGCCAAGCCGCGACGTATCAAGAGACCCAGTACTTC	CASSQAATYQETQYF	.	.	TRBV4-2	TRBJ2-5
TGTGCCAGCAGCTCCTCACAGGGGACCCTTGGGTATGGCTACACCTTC	CASSSSQGTLGYGYTF	many	TRBD1	TRBV7-2	TRBJ1-2
TGTGCCAGCACCCCTCCTGGGGGGCCCGCCTACAATGAGCAGTTCTTC	CASTPPGGPAYNEQFF	.	.	TRBV7-9	TRBJ2-1
TGTGCCAGCAGCTCTACCCCTACTAGTTCCGGGGAGCTGTTTTTT	CASSSTPTSSGELFF	.	.	TRBV7-2	TRBJ2-2
TGCAGTGCTAGCCGCGCGGGGGGCCCCTACGAGCAGTACTTC	CSASRAGGPYEQYF	few	TRBD2	TRBV20-1	TRBJ2-7
TGTGCCAGCAGCCGAGGGGCTCTGAACACTGAAGCTTTCTTT	CASSRGALNTEAFF	.	.	TRBV11-2	TRBJ1-1
TGTGCCACCGGGCGGGGGACCGTCTATGGCTACACCTTC	CATGRGTVYGYTF	.	.	TRBV6-1	TRBJ1-2
TGTGCCAGCAGTACGTGGTCGGCCTCTGAGACCCAGTACTTC	CASSTWSASETQYF	few	.	TRBV6-1	TRBJ2-5
TGCAGCGATGGCCCGAACACTGAAGCTTTCTTT	CSDGPNTEAFF	few	.	TRBV29-1	TRBJ1-1
TGTGCCAGTTTGGGGACTAACTCCTACGAGCAGTACTTC	CASLGTNSYEQYF	few	TRBD2	TRBV27	TRBJ2-7
TGTGCCAGCAGTTTCCCACAGGGGGCGCAGTCTGGGGCCAACGTCCTGACTTTC	CASSFPQGAQSGANVLTF	.	TRBD1	TRBV6-2/TRBV6-3	TRBJ2-6
TGTGCCACCAGCAGACAACCGGGACTAGCGGGGTACAATGAGCAGTTCTTC	CATSRQPGLAGYNEQFF	few	TRBD2	TRBV15	TRBJ2-1
TGTGCCAGCATACCCGGGTTATCTAGGACTGAAGCTTTCTTT	CASIPGLSRTEAFF	.	.	TRBV11-2	TRBJ1-1
TGTGCCAGCAGCTTAGACAGGCCAAATCAGCCCCAGCATTTT	CASSLDRPNQPQHF	few	.	TRBV7-2	TRBJ1-5
TGTGCCAGCAGCCAATGGATGGGACTGAACTCTGGAAACACCATATATTTT	CASSQWMGLNSGNTIYF	few	.	TRBV4-2	TRBJ1-3
TGTGCCAGCAGCTTAATAACAAACGAGCAGTACTTC	CASSLITNEQYF	few	.	TRBV7-9	TRBJ2-7
TGTGCCAGCAGCCTCAGAGCGGGAGGAAGCTCCTACGAGCAGTACTTC	CASSLRAGGSSYEQYF	.	TRBD2	TRBV7-2	TRBJ2-7
TGCAGTGCTGCCCGGGGTTTCCAAGAGACCCAGTACTTC	CSAARGFQETQYF	.	.	TRBV20-1	TRBJ2-5
TGTGCCAGCAACCCTGGACACGCTAATGAGCAGTTCTTC	CASNPGHANEQFF	few	.	TRBV7-2	TRBJ2-1
TGCGCCAGCAGCTTGGGGGGATCGGCCTGGGCCTACGAGCAGTACTTC	CASSLGGSAWAYEQYF	.	.	TRBV5-1	TRBJ2-7
TGTGCCAGCAGCCAAAGGTCACGATGGCAAGAGACCCAGTACTTC	CASSQRSRWQETQYF	few	.	TRBV14	TRBJ2-5
TGTGCCAGCAGCCGGTATACTAGCGGGGGTAACAATGAGCAGTTCTTC	CASSRYTSGGNNEQFF	many	TRBD2	TRBV5-5	TRBJ2-1
TGTGCCAGCAGCGGACAGGGGGCTGGACCAGATACGCAGTATTTT	CASSGQGAGPDTQYF	many	TRBD1	TRBV12-3/TRBV12-4	TRBJ2-3
TGCGCCACTGCTAGGACTAGCCGAACCTACGAGCAGTACTTC	CATARTSRTYEQYF	few	TRBD2	TRBV5-1	TRBJ2-7